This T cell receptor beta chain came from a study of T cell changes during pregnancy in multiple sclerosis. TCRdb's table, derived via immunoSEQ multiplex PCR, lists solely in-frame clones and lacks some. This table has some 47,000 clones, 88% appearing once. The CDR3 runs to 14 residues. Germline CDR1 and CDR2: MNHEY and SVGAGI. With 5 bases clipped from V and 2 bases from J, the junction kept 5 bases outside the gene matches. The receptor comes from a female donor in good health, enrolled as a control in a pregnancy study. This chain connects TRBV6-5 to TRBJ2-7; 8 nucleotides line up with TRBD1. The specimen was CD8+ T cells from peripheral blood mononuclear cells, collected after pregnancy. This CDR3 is CASSRMTGAYEQYF. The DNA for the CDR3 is TGTGCCAGCAGTCGTATGACAGGGGCCTACGAGCAGTACTTC.